Below are 10 T cell receptor beta chains sequenced from a single sample in a study of OX40 agonist ivuxolimab in advanced cancers. Sequencing used immunoSEQ multiplex PCR; TCRdb keeps in-frame clones, though not all of them. The sample lists about 32,000 clones; 85% to 95% were seen once. The material sequenced was CD4+ or CD8+ T cells sorted from blood, taken in a trial of the OX40 agonist ivuxolimab. The receptors stem from an adult with an advanced solid tumor such as melanoma, head and neck, liver or kidney cancer.

V is TRBV5-1 and J is TRBJ2-5; D ambiguous. This CDR3 contains 13 residues. V lost 0 bases and J lost 3, with 6 bases in between. Germline CDR1 is SGHRS and CDR2 is YFSETQ. Written as DNA, the CDR3 is TGCGCCAGCAGCTTGGGGGGTAAAGAGACCCAGTACTTC. It yields the protein CASSLGGKETQYF.

V is TRBV7-9 and J is TRBJ2-7, with 7 bases that match TRBD1. In germline, CDR1 is SEHNR, CDR2 FQNEAQ (reference sequence). The CDR3 covers 13 residues. Trimming took 7 bases from V and 7 from J; bases not matched to a gene: 10. The CDR3 protein is CASTLTGAGEQYF. Written as DNA, the CDR3 is TGTGCCAGCACGTTAACAGGGGCCGGGGAGCAGTACTTC.

The chain has TRBV5-4 and TRBJ1-4; 10 bases fit TRBD1. The CDR3 has 15 residues. The V gene end was trimmed by 4 bases and the J gene end by 8 bases; junction bases not matched to a gene: 8. Germline CDR1 and CDR2: SGHNT and YYREEE (reference sequence). CDR3 sequence (DNA): TGTGCCAGCAGCCTTACGGGGACAGGGGACGAAAAACTGTTTTTT. Translated: CASSLTGTGDEKLFF.

The V call is TRBV27, the J call TRBJ2-7, with no clear D. The germline gives CDR1 MNHEY, CDR2 SMNVEV (reference sequence). V dropped 5 bases and J dropped 1 base, with 15 bases sitting between them. The CDR3 runs to 15 residues. The CDR3 sequence is CASSRTFRVSYEQYF. The CDR3 nucleotides read TGTGCCAGCAGTCGTACATTCCGGGTATCCTACGAGCAGTACTTC.

The chain employs TRBV27 and TRBJ2-5; TRBD2 matches 13 bases. Germline assignment: CDR1 MNHEY and CDR2 SMNVEV (reference sequence). V lost 6 bases, J lost 1 base, and 5 bases stayed unmatched. CDR3 length: 16 amino acids. The DNA of the CDR3 is TGTGCCAGCAGACTAGGGACTAGCGGGGCCCAAGAGACCCAGTACTTC. It yields the protein CASRLGTSGAQETQYF.

The chain carries TRBV7-2 and TRBJ2-3, with 8 bases identical to TRBD2. J gave up 8 bases and V 5 bases, and 9 bases lay outside the gene matches. There are 14 residues in the CDR3. The germline V gene encodes CDR1 SGHTA and CDR2 FQGNSA. CDR3 nucleotide sequence: TGTGCCAGCAGCATCGGACTAGCTCCTGTTACGCAGTATTTT. Translated, it gives CASSIGLAPVTQYF.

This chain links TRBV15 with TRBJ2-1; tentative D call: TRBD2 (5 bases). This CDR3 comprises 14 residues. The V and J ends lost 2 bases and 6 bases respectively, with 11 bases between them. CDR1 is LNHNV and CDR2 is YYDKDF in the germline V gene (reference sequence). CDR3: CATSRLLDPNEQFF. CDR3 nucleotides: TGTGCCACCAGCAGACTACTAGATCCCAATGAGCAGTTCTTC.

This rearrangement joins TRBV6-5 to TRBJ2-7; D could derive from TRBD1 or TRBD2 (5 bases each). CDR1 is MNHEY and CDR2 is SVGAGI in the germline V gene. The CDR3 sequence is 15 residues long. Trimming took 6 bases from V and 3 from J, leaving 18 bases between them. The CDR3 spells CASSGTGDGFYEQYV. Written as DNA, the CDR3 is TGTGCCAGCAGCGGTACCGGGGACGGGTTCTACGAGCAGTACGTC.

The gene calls are TRBV2 and TRBJ1-1; the match to TRBD1 covers 8 bases. Germline CDR1 and CDR2: SNHLY and FYNNEI. The junction had 6 bases not matched to a gene; V was cut back by 3 bases and J by 0 bases. This CDR3 has 16 residues. The CDR3 region has the DNA TGTGCCAGCAGTGAGCCGACAGGGGACCTGAACACTGAAGCTTTCTTT. Protein: CASSEPTGDLNTEAFF.

This clone came up a few times. The V and J genes are TRBV4-2 and TRBJ2-1; TRBD2 matches at 12 bases. This CDR3 comprises 19 residues. The V and J ends lost 2 bases and 5 bases, in that order; junction bases with no gene match: 13. Germline assignment: CDR1 LGHNA and CDR2 YNFKEQ. CDR3 sequence reads: CASSQRLASGGGPNNEQFF. CDR3 bases: TGTGCCAGCAGCCAAAGACTAGCTAGCGGGGGGGGACCGAACAATGAGCAGTTCTTC.